These T cell receptor beta chains were read from a single sample in a study of T cell repertoires in cytomegalovirus infection. TCRdb re-called the reads through MiXCR, storing one row per CDR3 protein. The table shows 150,000 to 200,000 distinct CDR3 sequences, with more than 15% occurring only once. The sequenced material came from CD8+ T cells from PBMCs. Receptors originate from a human donor in good health (CMV status not recorded). Some clones in this sample may be carry-over from other donors' samples. Both conserved end residues are part of each CDR3. The D gene is left open where the match is weak. Size values are once, few and many counts, or a class for expanded clones, and some rows have none.

>once|TRBV11-2|-|TRBJ2-1
CASNYAYNEQFF
TGTGCCAGCAATTACGCCTACAATGAGCAGTTCTTC
>few|TRBV11-2|-|TRBJ2-2
CASSLVPGVDGELFF
TGTGCCAGCAGCTTAGTTCCGGGAGTGGACGGGGAGCTGTTTTTT
>few|TRBV28|-|TRBJ2-7
CASQAGTSGEQYF
TGTGCCAGTCAGGCGGGCACCTCGGGAGAGCAGTACTTC
>few|TRBV7-6|-|TRBJ2-7
CASSLTRDYEQYF
TGTGCCAGCAGCTTAACCAGGGACTACGAGCAGTACTTC
>few|TRBV9|TRBD1|TRBJ2-1
CASSVGGTGIGREQFF
TGTGCCAGCAGCGTGGGAGGGACAGGGATTGGGCGAGAGCAGTTCTTC
>-|TRBV11-2|-|TRBJ2-6
CASTPISKTYSGANVLTF
TGTGCCAGCACCCCGATTTCCAAGACTTACTCTGGGGCCAACGTCCTGACTTTC
>-|TRBV4-2|TRBD2|TRBJ2-7
CASSQEAWGLAGGSYEQYF
TGTGCCAGCAGCCAAGAGGCATGGGGACTAGCGGGAGGTTCCTACGAGCAGTACTTC
>few|TRBV6-5|TRBD1|TRBJ2-7
CASREGTGSSYEQYF
TGTGCCAGCAGAGAAGGGACAGGGTCCTCCTACGAGCAGTACTTC
>-|TRBV6-2/TRBV6-3|-|TRBJ2-2
CASSYSRISLENTGELFF
TGTGCCAGCAGTTACTCGAGGATTTCCCTGGAGAACACCGGGGAGCTGTTTTTT
>-|TRBV29-1|-|TRBJ1-4
CSYMSGGKLFF
TGCAGCTATATGTCTGGGGGAAAACTGTTTTTT
>few|TRBV20-1|-|TRBJ2-7
CSARLGYEQYF
TGCAGTGCTAGGCTCGGCTACGAGCAGTACTTC
>-|TRBV6-5|-|TRBJ2-1
CASSSKGYNEQFF
TGTGCCAGCAGTTCGAAAGGCTACAATGAGCAGTTCTTC
>-|TRBV7-2|TRBD1|TRBJ2-2
CASRPHRQGQGEIGELFF
TGTGCCAGCAGACCCCACCGGCAGGGACAGGGGGAAATCGGGGAGCTGTTTTTT
>few|TRBV14|-|TRBJ2-1
CASTLGLGYNEQFF
TGTGCCAGCACCCTGGGTCTAGGCTACAATGAGCAGTTCTTC
>few|TRBV13|TRBD1|TRBJ1-3
CASSSSLGQGQFSGNTIYF
TGTGCCAGCAGCTCCTCACTCGGACAGGGGCAATTCTCTGGAAACACCATATATTTT